This note documents a single T cell receptor (beta chain) sequence. Its antigen remains unidentified. The sample originates from a study of yellow fever vaccine responses in identical twins. Using its own MiXCR run on the RT-PCR reads, TCRdb lists one record per CDR3 protein. The profile covers about 550 distinct CDR3 sequences, with more than 60% appearing a single time and roughly 40% taken by the ten largest. The study, taken as a whole, reports: Twins' T cell vaccine responses reportedly looked partly convergent, partly personalized.

This clonotype originated in a female donor who received the yellow fever vaccine. The material sequenced was T cells from blood (PBMCs), unsorted or a sorted subset (not recorded which), taken before or after yellow fever vaccination (not recorded which).

CDR3 DNA sequence: TGTGCCAGCAGCTCTCTAGACAGCCAACTGGATGGCTACACCTTC. The encoded protein is CASSSLDSQLDGYTF. The chain carries TRBV7-1 and TRBJ1-2; perhaps TRBD1 as D (5 bases). TRBV7-1 is labeled an ORF, and its function is uncertain. The V gene lost 3 bases and the J gene lost 6 bases, with 17 bases spanning the gap. This CDR3 has 15 amino acids.